This T cell receptor (beta chain) was documented in a study of cytomegalovirus exposure and HLA in healthy donors. Study findings and constraints: There were reportedly fewer N-insertions in an Asian-associated ancestry cluster than the approximately 670-donor mean, in a later analysis.

The V gene's germline CDR1 is WSHSY and CDR2 SAAADI. Between the trimmed V and J ends, which lost 3 bases and 4 bases, there was a span of 10 bases. CDR3 size: 14 residues. Amplification used 60 Vbeta primers and 13 Jbeta primers. The method was immunoSEQ multiplex PCR; TCRdb's version includes in-frame clones alone and lacks a portion of them. This table holds 84,000 or so clones, about two thirds found once. These donors counted as nominally healthy when sampled, but unrecorded immune exposures were likely. Points on this clone: Its antigen is not known.

This rearrangement joins TRBV10-2 to TRBJ1-3; D may be TRBD1 (5 bases). Material for sequencing was PBMCs. The sequence derives from a woman aged 25 to 39 in good health and CMV-seropositive. The CDR3 nucleotides are TGCGCCAGCAGTGACGGGGGGAGGGGAAACACCATATATTTT. Amino acids: CASSDGGRGNTIYF.